This T cell receptor (beta chain) was retrieved from a study of OX40 agonist ivuxolimab in advanced cancers. Study-level information: Patients were infused with ivuxolimab every 2 weeks at 0.01 to 10 mg/kg. Every patient in dose escalation had hepatocellular carcinoma, melanoma, renal cell or head and neck cancer. Two cutaneous melanoma patients and one hepatocellular carcinoma patient, three in all, had partial responses. General study points: Specificity for antigen went undetermined in the expanded peripheral T cells.

Clones were sequenced by immunoSEQ multiplex PCR, and TCRdb holds only the in-frame ones, with some missing. This repertoire shows tens of thousands of clones, 75% to 85% found once; its top ten account for about 5.4%. In regard to this clone: What it binds is unknown.

The germline V and J ends were trimmed by 5 bases and 0 bases, with 10 bases remaining between them. This CDR3 region has 14 residues. The V gene's germline CDR1 is MDHEN and CDR2 SYDVKM. The gene calls are TRBV28 and TRBJ1-2; no firm D call. The source material was CD4+ or CD8+ T cells sorted from blood, sampled in a trial of the OX40 agonist ivuxolimab. The sequence was collected from an adult with an advanced solid tumor such as melanoma, head and neck, liver or kidney cancer. The CDR3 protein is CASSPPRANYGYTF. The CDR3 nucleotides read TGTGCCAGCAGTCCCCCACGAGCTAACTATGGCTACACCTTC.